The clone carrying this T cell receptor (beta chain) occurred many times. This sample was included in a study of regulatory T cells in long-lasting Graves disease. Libraries of TCR beta came from iRepertoire HTBI primers plus Arm-PCR of CDR3 regions. From the multiplex PCR reads, TCRdb called clonotypes with MiXCR, one entry per CDR3 protein. The data show about 530,000 distinct CDR3 sequences, with roughly a sixth seen just once and approximately 25% held by the top ten. Germline assignment: CDR1 LGHDT and CDR2 YNNKEL (reference sequence). Trimming cost V 4 bases and J 1 base; bases outside gene matches: 5. CDR3 length: 15 amino acids. Regarding time point: newly diagnosed GD, antithyroid drugs for less than 3 months. Researchers made the TCR library from RNA that was extracted from PBMCs. This sample also appeared in a second study, on T cells in Graves' hyperthyroidism and ophthalmopathy. Per that study: Blood shared most expanded thyroid clonotypes above 0.001.

This receptor was identified in a woman aged 35-65 years with Graves disease. The source material was peripheral blood mononuclear cells (PBMCs), sampled at new diagnosis, from a patient treated with antithyroid drugs. The chain links TRBV3-1 to TRBJ2-7; the match to TRBD1 covers 9 bases. The chain's CDR3 is CASSPGTGRSYEQYF. CDR3 bases: TGTGCCAGCAGCCCCGGGACAGGGCGGTCCTACGAGCAGTACTTC.